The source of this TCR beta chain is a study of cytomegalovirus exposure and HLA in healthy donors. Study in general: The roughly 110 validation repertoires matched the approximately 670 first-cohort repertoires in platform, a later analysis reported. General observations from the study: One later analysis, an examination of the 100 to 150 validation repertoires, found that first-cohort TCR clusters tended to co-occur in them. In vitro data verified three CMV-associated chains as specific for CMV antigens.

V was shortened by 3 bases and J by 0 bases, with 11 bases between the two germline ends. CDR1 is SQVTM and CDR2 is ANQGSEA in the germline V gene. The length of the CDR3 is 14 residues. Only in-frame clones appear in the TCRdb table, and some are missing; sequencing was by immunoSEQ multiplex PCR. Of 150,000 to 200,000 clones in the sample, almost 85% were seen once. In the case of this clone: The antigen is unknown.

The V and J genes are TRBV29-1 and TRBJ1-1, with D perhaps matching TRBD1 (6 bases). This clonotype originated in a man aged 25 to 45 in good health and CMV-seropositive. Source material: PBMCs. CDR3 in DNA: TGCAGCGTTGAGACAGGATGGATGAACACTGAAGCTTTCTTT. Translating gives CSVETGWMNTEAFF.